These 4 T cell receptor beta chains were all obtained from the same sample, sequenced in a study of beta chain features in type 1 diabetes. No cognate antigen is known for these TCRs. All of the isolated RNA was reverse transcribed, so expressed TCRB transcripts were sequenced. TCRdb keeps only in-frame clones here, not all; method: immunoSEQ multiplex PCR. Of more than 250,000 clones listed, 15% are singletons. General study findings and limits: Within each of all four CD4+ subsets, Type 1 diabetes patients had TCRB CDR3s that were moderately but significantly shorter.

Sequencing was carried out using naive CD4+ T cells from blood. The receptors originated from a man between 18 and 35 years old with type 1 diabetes.

This clone came up a few times. The J gene is TRBJ2-7, the V gene TRBV20-1; possibly TRBD2 for D (6 bases). The CDR3 covers 10 residues. Germline CDR1 is DFQATT and CDR2 is SNEGSKA (reference sequence). V gave up 7 bases and J gave up 6 bases, with 10 bases separating them. The CDR3 spells CSVKTSEQYF. The CDR3 coding sequence is TGCAGTGTCAAGACTAGCGAGCAGTACTTC.

The chain uses TRBV28 and TRBJ1-2; D gene unclear. This CDR3 region has 14 residues. Germline V gives CDR1 MDHEN, CDR2 SYDVKM. Trimming pared 4 bases from V and 4 bases from J, leaving 13 bases between. CDR3 coding DNA: TGTGCCAGCAGTTCATTGGGCCCCTCCTATGGCTACACCTTC. Protein product: CASSSLGPSYGYTF.

This clone was picked up a small number of times. The chain couples TRBV4-2 to TRBJ1-2; 7 bases fit TRBD1. This CDR3 comprises 15 residues. V shed 4 bases, J shed 8 bases, and the junction held 13 bases outside the gene matches. Germline V gene sequence: CDR1 LGHNA, CDR2 YNFKEQ. DNA for the CDR3: TGTGCCAGCAGCCGGGAGGACAGGACGTTCAGCGGCTACACCTTC. This sequence encodes CASSREDRTFSGYTF.

The chain couples TRBV5-4 to TRBJ1-1; 10 bases map to TRBD1. The CDR3 sequence is 16 residues long. Trimming cost V 0 bases and J 5 bases; bases outside gene matches: 7. The germline V gene encodes CDR1 SGHNT and CDR2 YYREEE (reference sequence). CDR3 loop: CASSLAPGQGDTEAFF. The CDR3 coding sequence is TGTGCCAGCAGCTTGGCTCCTGGACAGGGGGATACTGAAGCTTTCTTT.